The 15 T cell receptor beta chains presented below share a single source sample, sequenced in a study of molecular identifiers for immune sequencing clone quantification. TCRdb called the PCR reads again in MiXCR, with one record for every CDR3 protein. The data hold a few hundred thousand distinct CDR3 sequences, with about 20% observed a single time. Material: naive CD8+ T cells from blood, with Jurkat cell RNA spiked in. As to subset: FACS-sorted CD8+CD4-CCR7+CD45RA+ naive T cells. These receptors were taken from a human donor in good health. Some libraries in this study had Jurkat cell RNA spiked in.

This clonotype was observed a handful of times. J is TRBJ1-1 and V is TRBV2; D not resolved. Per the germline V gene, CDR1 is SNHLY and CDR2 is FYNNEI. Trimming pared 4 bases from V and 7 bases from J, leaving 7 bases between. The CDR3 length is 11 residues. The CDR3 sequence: CASSAGIEAFF. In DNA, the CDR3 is TGTGCCAGCAGTGCCGGCATTGAAGCTTTCTTT.

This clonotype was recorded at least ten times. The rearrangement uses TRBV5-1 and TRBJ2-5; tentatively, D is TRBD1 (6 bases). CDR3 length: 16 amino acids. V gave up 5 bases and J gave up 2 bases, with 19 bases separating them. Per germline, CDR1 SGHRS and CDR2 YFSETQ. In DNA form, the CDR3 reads TGCGCCAGCAGGAGTGGACAGACCCATCCACAAGAGACCCAGTACTTC. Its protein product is CASRSGQTHPQETQYF.

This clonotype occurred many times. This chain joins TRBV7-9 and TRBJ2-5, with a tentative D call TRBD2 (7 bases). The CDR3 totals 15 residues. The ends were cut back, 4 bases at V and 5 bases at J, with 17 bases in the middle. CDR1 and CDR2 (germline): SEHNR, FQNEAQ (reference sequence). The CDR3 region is CASSSPVGGLETQYF. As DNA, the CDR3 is TGTGCCAGCAGCTCCCCGGTGGGGGGGCTGGAGACCCAGTACTTC. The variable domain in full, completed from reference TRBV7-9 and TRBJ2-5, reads DTGVSQNPRHKITKRGQNVTFRCDPISEHNRLYWYRQTLGQGPEFLTYFQNEAQLEKSRLLSDRFSAERPKGSFSTLEIQRTEQGDSAMYLCASSSPVGGLETQYFGPGTRLLVL.

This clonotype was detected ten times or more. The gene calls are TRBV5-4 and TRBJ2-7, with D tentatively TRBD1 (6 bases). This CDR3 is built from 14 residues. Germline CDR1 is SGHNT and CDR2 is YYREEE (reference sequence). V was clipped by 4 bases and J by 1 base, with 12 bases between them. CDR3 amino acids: CASSPPDRSYEQYF. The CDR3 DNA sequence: TGTGCCAGCAGCCCCCCGGACAGATCCTACGAGCAGTACTTC.

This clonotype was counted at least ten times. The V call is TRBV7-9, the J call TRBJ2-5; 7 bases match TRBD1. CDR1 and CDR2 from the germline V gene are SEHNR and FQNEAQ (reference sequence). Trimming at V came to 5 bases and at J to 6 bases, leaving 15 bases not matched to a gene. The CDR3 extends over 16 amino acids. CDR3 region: CASSPTTGSLWKTQYF. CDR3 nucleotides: TGTGCCAGCAGCCCAACGACAGGGTCACTTTGGAAGACCCAGTACTTC.

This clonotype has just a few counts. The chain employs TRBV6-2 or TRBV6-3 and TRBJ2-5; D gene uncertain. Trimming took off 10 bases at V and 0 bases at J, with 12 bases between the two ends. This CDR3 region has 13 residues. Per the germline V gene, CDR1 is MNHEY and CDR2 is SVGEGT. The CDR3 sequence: CATSGRYQETQYF. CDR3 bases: TGTGCCACGTCCGGGCGCTACCAAGAGACCCAGTACTTC.

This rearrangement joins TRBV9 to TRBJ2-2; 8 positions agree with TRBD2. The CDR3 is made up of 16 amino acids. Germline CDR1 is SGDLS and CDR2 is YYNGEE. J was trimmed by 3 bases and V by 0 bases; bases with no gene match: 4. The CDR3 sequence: CASSVEASGYTGELFF. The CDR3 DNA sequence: TGTGCCAGCAGCGTAGAGGCTAGCGGGTACACCGGGGAGCTGTTTTTT.

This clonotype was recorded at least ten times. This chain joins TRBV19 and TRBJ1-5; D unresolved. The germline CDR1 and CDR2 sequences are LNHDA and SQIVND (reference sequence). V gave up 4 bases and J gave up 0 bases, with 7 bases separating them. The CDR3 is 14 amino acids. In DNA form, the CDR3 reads TGTGCCAGTAGTACTATAGATAGCAATCAGCCCCAGCATTTT. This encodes CASSTIDSNQPQHF.

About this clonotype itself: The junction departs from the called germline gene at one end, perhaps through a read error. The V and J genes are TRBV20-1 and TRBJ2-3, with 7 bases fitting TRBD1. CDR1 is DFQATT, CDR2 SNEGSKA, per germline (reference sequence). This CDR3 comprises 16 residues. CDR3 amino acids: CSATYTGVESPDAQYF. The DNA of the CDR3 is TGCAGTGCTACTTACACAGGGGTCGAATCCCCAGATGCGCAGTATTTT.

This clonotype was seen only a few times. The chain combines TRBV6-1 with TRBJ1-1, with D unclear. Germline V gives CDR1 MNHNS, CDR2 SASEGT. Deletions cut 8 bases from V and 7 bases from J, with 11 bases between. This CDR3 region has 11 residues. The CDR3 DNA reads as TGTGCCAGCCCTATGGGTAGTGAAGCTTTCTTT. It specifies CASPMGSEAFF.

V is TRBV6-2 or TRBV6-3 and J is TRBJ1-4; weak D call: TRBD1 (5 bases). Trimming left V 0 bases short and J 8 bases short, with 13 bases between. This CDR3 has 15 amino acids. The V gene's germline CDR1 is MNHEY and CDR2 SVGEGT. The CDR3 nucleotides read TGTGCCAGCAGTTACTCGCGGGGGACGACCGAAAAACTGTTTTTT. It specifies CASSYSRGTTEKLFF.

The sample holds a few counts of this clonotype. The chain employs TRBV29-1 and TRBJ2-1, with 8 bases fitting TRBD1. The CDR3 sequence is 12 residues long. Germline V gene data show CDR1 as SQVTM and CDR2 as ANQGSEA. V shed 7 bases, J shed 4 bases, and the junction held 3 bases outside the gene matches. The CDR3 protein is CSARDRYNEQFF. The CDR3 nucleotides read TGCAGCGCCCGGGACAGGTACAATGAGCAGTTCTTC.

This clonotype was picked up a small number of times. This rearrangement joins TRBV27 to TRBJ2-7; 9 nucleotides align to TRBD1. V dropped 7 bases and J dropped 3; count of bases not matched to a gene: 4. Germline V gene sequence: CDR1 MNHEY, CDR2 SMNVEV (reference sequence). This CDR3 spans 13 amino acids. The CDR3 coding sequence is TGTGCCAGCACCTTGGGACAGGGCTACGAGCAGTACTTC. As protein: CASTLGQGYEQYF.

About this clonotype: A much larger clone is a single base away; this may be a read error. CDR3 nucleotides: TGTGCCAGCAGCTTGCTTCCCTCAATCACTGAAGCTTTCTTT. It translates to CASSLLPSITEAFF. The chain recombines TRBV5-6 with TRBJ1-1; D unresolved. CDR1 and CDR2 from the germline V gene are SGHDT and YYEEEE. The V gene lost 1 base and the J gene lost 4 bases, with 11 bases spanning the gap. CDR3 length equals 14 residues.

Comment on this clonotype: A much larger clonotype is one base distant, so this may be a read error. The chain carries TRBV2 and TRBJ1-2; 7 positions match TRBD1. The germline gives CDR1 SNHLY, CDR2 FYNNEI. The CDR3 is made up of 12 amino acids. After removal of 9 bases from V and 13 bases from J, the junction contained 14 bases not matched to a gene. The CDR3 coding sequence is TGTGCCAGAACCGGGACAGCCGATGGACCCACCTTC. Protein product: CARTGTADGPTF.